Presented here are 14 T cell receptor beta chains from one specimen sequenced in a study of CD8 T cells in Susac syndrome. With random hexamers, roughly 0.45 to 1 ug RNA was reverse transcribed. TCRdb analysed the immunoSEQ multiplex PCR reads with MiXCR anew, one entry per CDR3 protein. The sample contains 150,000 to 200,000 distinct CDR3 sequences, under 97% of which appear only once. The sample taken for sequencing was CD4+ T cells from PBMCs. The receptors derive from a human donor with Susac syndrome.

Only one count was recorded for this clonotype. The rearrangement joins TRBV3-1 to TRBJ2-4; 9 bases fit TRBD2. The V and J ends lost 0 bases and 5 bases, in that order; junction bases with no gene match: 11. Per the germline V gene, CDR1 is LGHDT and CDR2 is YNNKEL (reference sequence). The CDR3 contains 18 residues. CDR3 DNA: TGTGCCAGCAGCCAAGAGCCCAGCGGGGGGCAGTGGGAAAACATTCAGTACTTC. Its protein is CASSQEPSGGQWENIQYF.

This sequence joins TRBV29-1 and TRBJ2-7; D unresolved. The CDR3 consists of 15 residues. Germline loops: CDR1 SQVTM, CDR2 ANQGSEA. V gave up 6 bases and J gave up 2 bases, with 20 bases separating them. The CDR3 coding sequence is TGCAGCGTCAACGAGCGCAGGCACGCGACCTACGAGCAGTACTTC. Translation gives CSVNERRHATYEQYF.

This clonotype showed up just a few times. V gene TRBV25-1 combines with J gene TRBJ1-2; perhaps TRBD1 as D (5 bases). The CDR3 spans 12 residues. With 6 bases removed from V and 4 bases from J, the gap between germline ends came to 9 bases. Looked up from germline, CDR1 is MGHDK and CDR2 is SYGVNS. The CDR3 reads CASRPTGYGYTF. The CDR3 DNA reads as TGTGCCAGCAGGCCAACAGGCTATGGCTACACCTTC.

In DNA, the CDR3 is TGTGCCAGCAGCTTAGGGAGCCCGCTGAGCTCCTACGAGCAGTACTTC. Amino acids: CASSLGSPLSSYEQYF. The chain recombines TRBV7-2 with TRBJ2-7; D is unclear. With 1 base removed from V and 0 bases from J, the gap between germline ends came to 13 bases. This CDR3 comprises 16 residues. From germline, CDR1 is SGHTA and CDR2 FQGNSA.

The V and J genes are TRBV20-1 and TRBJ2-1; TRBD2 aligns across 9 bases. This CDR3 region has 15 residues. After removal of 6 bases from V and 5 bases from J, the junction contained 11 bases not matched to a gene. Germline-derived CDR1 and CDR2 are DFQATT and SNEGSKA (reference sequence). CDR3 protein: CSAAESGGYHNEQFF. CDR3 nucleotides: TGCAGTGCAGCAGAAAGCGGGGGGTACCACAATGAGCAGTTCTTC.

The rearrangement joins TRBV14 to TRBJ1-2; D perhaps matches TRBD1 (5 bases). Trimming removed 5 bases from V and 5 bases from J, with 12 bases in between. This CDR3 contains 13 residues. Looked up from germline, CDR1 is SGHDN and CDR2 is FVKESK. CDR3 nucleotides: TGTGCCAGCAGCGGCGGGACCGCGTATGGCTACACCTTC. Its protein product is CASSGGTAYGYTF.

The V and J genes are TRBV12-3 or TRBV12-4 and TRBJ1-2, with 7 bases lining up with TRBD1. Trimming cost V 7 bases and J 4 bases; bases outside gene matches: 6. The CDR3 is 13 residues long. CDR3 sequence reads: CASNKGQSYGYTF. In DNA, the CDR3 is TGTGCCAGCAACAAGGGACAGAGCTATGGCTACACCTTC.

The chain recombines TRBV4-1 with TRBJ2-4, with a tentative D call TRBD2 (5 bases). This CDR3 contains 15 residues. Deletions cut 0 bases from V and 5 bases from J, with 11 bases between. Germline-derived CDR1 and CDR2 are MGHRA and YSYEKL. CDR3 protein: CASSQEGGSQNIQYF. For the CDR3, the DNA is TGCGCCAGCAGCCAAGAAGGCGGGTCCCAAAACATTCAGTACTTC.

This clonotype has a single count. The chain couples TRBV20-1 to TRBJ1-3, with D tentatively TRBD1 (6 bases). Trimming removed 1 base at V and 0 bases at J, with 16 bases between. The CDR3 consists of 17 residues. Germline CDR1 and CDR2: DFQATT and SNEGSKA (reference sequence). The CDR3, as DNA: TGCAGTGCTAGAGCCAGCCCAGGACAGAACTCTGGAAACACCATATATTTT. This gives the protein CSARASPGQNSGNTIYF.

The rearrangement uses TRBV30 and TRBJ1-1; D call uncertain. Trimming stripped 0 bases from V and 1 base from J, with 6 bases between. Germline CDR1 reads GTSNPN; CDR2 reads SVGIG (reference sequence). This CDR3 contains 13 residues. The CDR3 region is CAWSVKGNTEAFF. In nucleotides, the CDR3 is TGTGCCTGGAGTGTAAAGGGGAACACTGAAGCTTTCTTT.

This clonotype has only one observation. The CDR3 is CASSLIGGEAFF. CDR3 nucleotides: TGTGCCAGCAGTCTGATTGGGGGTGAAGCTTTCTTT. The chain employs TRBV12-3 or TRBV12-4 and TRBJ1-1; weak D call: TRBD1 (5 bases). The CDR3 runs to 12 residues. V was cut by 5 bases and J by 7 bases, with 11 bases left in between.

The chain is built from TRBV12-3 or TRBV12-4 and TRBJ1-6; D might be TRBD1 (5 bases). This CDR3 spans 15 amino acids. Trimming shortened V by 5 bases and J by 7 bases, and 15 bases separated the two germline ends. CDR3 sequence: CASSPKRTGNSPLHF. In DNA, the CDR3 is TGTGCCAGCAGTCCAAAACGAACAGGAAATTCACCCCTCCACTTT.

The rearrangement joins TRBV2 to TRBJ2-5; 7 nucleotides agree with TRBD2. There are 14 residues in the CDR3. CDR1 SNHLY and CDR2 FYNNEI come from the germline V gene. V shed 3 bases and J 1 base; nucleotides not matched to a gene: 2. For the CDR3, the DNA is TGTGCCAGCAGTGACGGGACTATCCAAGAGACCCAGTACTTC. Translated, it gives CASSDGTIQETQYF. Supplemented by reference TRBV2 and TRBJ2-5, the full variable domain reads EPEVTQTPSHQVTQMGQEVILRCVPISNHLYFYWYRQILGQKVEFLVSFYNNEISEKSEIFDDQFSVERPDGSNFTLKIRSTKLEDSAMYFCASSDGTIQETQYFGPGTRLLVL.

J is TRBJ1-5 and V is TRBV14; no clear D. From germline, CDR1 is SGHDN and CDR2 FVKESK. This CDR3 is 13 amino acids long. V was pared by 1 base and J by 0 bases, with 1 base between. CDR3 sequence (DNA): TGTGCCAGCAGCCAAGCTAGCAATCAGCCCCAGCATTTT. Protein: CASSQASNQPQHF.